The TCR beta chain under discussion was sequenced for a study of identical twins. The CDR3 covers 15 residues. Between the trimmed V and J ends, which lost 1 base and 0 bases, there was a span of 6 bases. The V gene's germline CDR1 is MDHEN and CDR2 SYDVKM. Findings and caveats of the study: Zero-insertion findings could be partly confounded by invariant cells (MAIT and iNKT cells). Carriage of fewer insertions was seen in abundant cord blood beta clonotypes, whereas memory repertoires showed none.

Unique molecular identifiers were present on the cDNA, and a universal primer site came from template switching. TCRdb passed the 5' RACE reads through MiXCR, listing each CDR3 protein once. This sample has fewer than 350,000 distinct CDR3 sequences, with 6.5% to 9.5% found just once. In its sample, this clonotype was seen once. Its target is not known. These data also formed part of another study, on yellow fever vaccine responses in identical twins. That paper notes: Convergence reportedly seemed to mark part of the twins' vaccine T cell response, with personalization marking the rest.

The TCR was taken from a woman between 18 and 30 years old in good health. Specimen: memory (CD45RO+) T cells sorted from blood. The chain is built from TRBV28 and TRBJ2-2; no definite D call. The CDR3 DNA reads as TGTGCCAGCAGTTTATTCCTAACGAACACCGGGGAGCTGTTTTTT. This gives the protein CASSLFLTNTGELFF. The complete variable domain, with remaining parts taken from reference TRBV28 and TRBJ2-2, reads DVKVTQSSRYLVKRTGEKVFLECVQDMDHENMFWYRQDPGLGLRLIYFSYDVKMKEKGDIPEGYSVSREKKERFSLILESASTNQTSMYLCASSLFLTNTGELFFGEGSRLTVL.